Listed here is a single TCR beta chain. Its antigen remains unidentified. This sample stems from a study of human T cells and chemical hapten exposure. Looking at the study overall: DPC (0.01%) was patch tested on the upper back and read at 6 days. Mostly female, the patients presented with alopecia areata, totalis or universalis.

The time point denotes: patch test 2, 6 weeks after DPC sensitization. Sample treatment: therapeutic diphenylcyclopropenone sensitization with weekly scalp DPC. At patch-test visits, sampling came before the patch test. TCRdb re-called the RACE reads through MiXCR, storing one row per CDR3 protein. The sample gives around 360,000 distinct CDR3 sequences, around 6% of which show up once; 4.5% to 6% is in the top ten. This CDR3 comprises 13 residues. Study-wide results and caveats: With patch test score, the counts of PT1 expanded TCRs showed a positive correlation.

The V gene is TRBV21-1, the J gene TRBJ1-2; the DNA was not compared with TRBD1, the D call given in the table. TRBV21-1 is assigned pseudogene status. The sample in question was whole blood, obtained in connection with sensitization to the hapten diphenylcyclopropenone (DPC). The sequence derives from a woman between 18 and 30 years old with alopecia areata. Some clones in this sample may be carry-over from other donors' samples. The chain's CDR3 is CATHLKTDYGYTF. CDR3 bases: TGTGCCACCCATCTAAAGACAGACTATGGCTACACCTTC.